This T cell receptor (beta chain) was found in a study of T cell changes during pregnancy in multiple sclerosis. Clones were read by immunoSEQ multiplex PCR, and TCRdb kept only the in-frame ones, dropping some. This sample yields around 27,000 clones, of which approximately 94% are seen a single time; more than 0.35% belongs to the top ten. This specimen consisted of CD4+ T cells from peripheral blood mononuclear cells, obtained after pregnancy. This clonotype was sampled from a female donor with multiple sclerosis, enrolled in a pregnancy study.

The CDR3 sequence: CASRAWDSGGKNIQYF. The DNA for the CDR3 is TGTGCCAGCAGAGCCTGGGACAGCGGGGGGAAAAACATTCAGTACTTC. This chain uses TRBV6-4 with TRBJ2-4, with 9 nucleotides matching TRBD2. The CDR3 runs 16 residues. The germline gives CDR1 MRHNA, CDR2 SNTAGT. The ends lost 6 bases at V and 4 bases at J; junction bases unmatched: 10.